The text below deals with one T cell receptor beta chain. Its specificity is not known. Other DNA sequences of this sample code for an identical CDR3. The data were taken from a study of cytomegalovirus exposure and HLA in healthy donors. The CDR3 has 13 amino acids. The junction had 4 bases not matched to a gene; V was cut back by 8 bases and J by 2 bases. Germline loops: CDR1 LNHDA, CDR2 SQIVND (reference sequence). General observations from the study: Many donors carried some public TCRs, although rarity characterized most TCR sequences. Researchers catalogued some 160 TCR beta chains as cytomegalovirus-associated.

Assay used: immunoSEQ multiplex PCR; TCRdb lists only in-frame clones, some missing. The table records under 100,000 clones, less than 90% of them present only once. The rearrangement links TRBV19 to TRBJ1-2, with 8 bases lining up with TRBD1. The clonotype comes from a woman between 18 and 29 years old in good health and CMV-seropositive. The specimen was PBMCs. The CDR3 nucleotides are TGTGCCAGTGGTGGACAGGGCAACTATGGCTACACCTTC. Translated, it gives CASGGQGNYGYTF.